This passage covers 22 T cell receptor beta chains from one sample sequenced in a study of cytomegalovirus exposure and HLA in healthy donors. A multiplex PCR was run with 60 Vbeta primers and 13 Jbeta primers. The method was immunoSEQ multiplex PCR; TCRdb's version includes in-frame clones alone and lacks a portion of them. The sample shows approximately 180,000 clones, 77% of them seen only once. The specimen sequenced was PBMCs. All receptors come from a woman in her fifties or sixties in good health and CMV-seropositive.

V is TRBV28 and J is TRBJ1-1; D not certain. Per the germline V gene, CDR1 is MDHEN and CDR2 is SYDVKM. The ends were cut back, 4 bases at V and 10 bases at J, with 16 bases in the middle. CDR3 length equals 13 residues. CDR3 sequence reads: CASSWSGGSGAFF. Written as DNA, the CDR3 is TGTGCCAGCAGTTGGTCGGGAGGGAGCGGAGCTTTCTTT.

This clone occurred once. This chain uses TRBV5-5 with TRBJ2-7, with 12 positions matching TRBD2. Looked up from germline, CDR1 is SGHKS and CDR2 is YYEKEE (reference sequence). The CDR3 sequence is 16 residues long. V shed 0 bases, J shed 2 bases, and the junction held 3 bases outside the gene matches. The CDR3, as DNA: TGTGCCAGCAGCTTGGGGACTAGCGGGACCCCCTACGAGCAGTACTTC. It translates to CASSLGTSGTPYEQYF.

V is TRBV28 and J is TRBJ1-2, with 12 bases lining up with TRBD1. Germline trimming cut 5 bases from V and 5 bases from J; bases unmatched to any gene: 6. In germline, CDR1 is MDHEN, CDR2 SYDVKM. The CDR3 runs to 15 residues. CDR3 bases: TGTGCCAGCAGTGCCGGGACAGGGGGCGCATATGGCTACACCTTC. It translates to CASSAGTGGAYGYTF.

Written as DNA, the CDR3 is TGTGCCAGCAGAACTGGACAGGGAGACTATGGCTACACCTTC. Its protein product is CASRTGQGDYGYTF. The chain carries TRBV28 and TRBJ1-2; 8 bases line up with TRBD1. With V trimmed by 6 bases and J by 3 bases, 6 bases remained unmatched. CDR3 length: 14 residues. The germline CDR1 and CDR2 sequences are MDHEN and SYDVKM.

This clone came up once. At one boundary the junction diverges from the germline segment, which might be a read error. The CDR3 DNA is TGTGCCAGCAGCTCAACAGGGGGCGCTGGGGCCAACGGCCTGACTTTC. It is translated as CASSSTGGAGANGLTF. The chain is built from TRBV7-8 and TRBJ2-6; 9 positions agree with TRBD1. The germline V gene has CDR1 SGHVS and CDR2 FQNEAQ. The CDR3 totals 16 residues.

The CDR3 is CASTRGGQGVPGELFF. CDR3 nucleotides: TGTGCCAGCACCCGGGGGGGACAGGGGGTCCCCGGGGAGCTGTTTTTT. The V and J genes are TRBV27 and TRBJ2-2; 11 positions match TRBD1. CDR1 MNHEY and CDR2 SMNVEV come from the germline V gene (reference sequence). The CDR3 sequence is 16 residues long. The V gene end was trimmed by 7 bases and the J gene end by 6 bases; junction bases not matched to a gene: 10.

This rearrangement joins TRBV6-1 to TRBJ2-7; 7 bases match TRBD1. This CDR3 spans 15 amino acids. V dropped 9 bases and J dropped 0; count of bases not matched to a gene: 11. Per germline, CDR1 MNHNS and CDR2 SASEGT. The DNA of the CDR3 is TGTGCCAGTACCTCTACCGGGACAGTCTCCTACGAGCAGTACTTC. It yields the protein CASTSTGTVSYEQYF.

The chain recombines TRBV28 with TRBJ1-2; 11 bases are shared with TRBD1. Germline-derived CDR1 and CDR2 are MDHEN and SYDVKM. The CDR3 contains 17 residues. Unmatched junction bases numbered 12, after V lost 5 bases and J lost 4 bases. This chain's CDR3 is CASSLSLGTGGSYGYTF. As DNA, the CDR3 is TGTGCCAGCAGTCTATCTTTGGGGACAGGGGGTTCCTATGGCTACACCTTC.

This clone is a singleton in its sample. The chain recombines TRBV14 with TRBJ2-5; D is perhaps TRBD1 (7 bases). The germline CDR1 and CDR2 sequences are SGHDN and FVKESK. The CDR3 contains 18 residues. The V end was cut by 4 bases, the J end by 5 bases, with 26 bases between. The CDR3 region has the DNA TGTGCCAGCAGCCTCAGGGGGAGGTCTGTTTCAGTTTCTGAGACCCAGTACTTC. Translating gives CASSLRGRSVSVSETQYF. Combining the CDR3 with reference TRBV14 and TRBJ2-5 gives the whole variable domain EAGVTQFPSHSVIEKGQTVTLRCDPISGHDNLYWYRRVMGKEIKFLLHFVKESKQDESGMPNNRFLAERTGGTYSTLKVQPAELEDSGVYFCASSLRGRSVSVSETQYFGPGTRLLVL.

The rearrangement joins TRBV7-2 to TRBJ2-3; 8 bases fit TRBD2. J was trimmed by 0 bases and V by 5 bases; bases with no gene match: 1. Looked up from germline, CDR1 is SGHTA and CDR2 is FQGNSA. This CDR3 has 14 amino acids. The chain's CDR3 is CASSAGGSTDTQYF. The CDR3 nucleotides are TGTGCCAGCAGCGCGGGGGGTAGCACAGATACGCAGTATTTT.

This clone has a single count. V is TRBV7-6 and J is TRBJ2-3, with 13 bases lining up with TRBD2. Germline CDR1 reads SGHVS; CDR2 reads FNYEAQ. The CDR3 length is 17 residues. The ends lost 2 bases at V and 0 bases at J; junction bases unmatched: 2. CDR3 bases: TGTGCCAGCAGCTTACGGGGACTAGCGGGGAGCACAGATACGCAGTATTTT. This gives the protein CASSLRGLAGSTDTQYF. Full variable domain (remainder filled in from reference TRBV7-6 and TRBJ2-3): GAGVSQSPRYKVTKRGQDVALRCDPISGHVSLYWYRQALGQGPEFLTYFNYEAQQDKSGLPNDRFSAERPEGSISTLTIQRTEQRDSAMYRCASSLRGLAGSTDTQYFGPGTRLTVL.

The genes are TRBV29-1 and TRBJ1-3; 9 bases are a match to TRBD1. Germline values: CDR1 SQVTM, CDR2 ANQGSEA. V trimming: 7 bases; J trimming: 4 bases; junction bases outside the gene matches: 2. The CDR3 length is 12 residues. This chain's CDR3 is CSAGTGGNTIYF. CDR3 nucleotide sequence: TGCAGCGCGGGGACAGGGGGAAACACCATATATTTT.

The chain joins TRBV7-2 to TRBJ1-4, with D perhaps TRBD1 (6 bases). This CDR3 spans 13 amino acids. Germline loops: CDR1 SGHTA, CDR2 FQGNSA. Trimming pared 5 bases from V and 8 bases from J, leaving 12 bases between. Here the CDR3 reads CASSRGGEEKLFF. For the CDR3, the DNA is TGTGCCAGCAGCAGGGGGGGGGAGGAAAAACTGTTTTTT.

The genes are TRBV9 and TRBJ2-1, with no clear D. The V and J ends lost 3 bases and 5 bases respectively, with 9 bases between them. The CDR3 runs 13 residues. CDR1 is SGDLS and CDR2 is YYNGEE in the germline V gene. The CDR3 DNA is TGTGCCAGCAGCGAACAGCCAGACAATGAGCAGTTCTTC. It encodes CASSEQPDNEQFF.

This clone turned up a few times. The V call is TRBV30, the J call TRBJ2-5; perhaps TRBD2 as D (5 bases). The CDR3 has 13 residues. Germline V gene data show CDR1 as GTSNPN and CDR2 as SVGIG (reference sequence). Trimming pared 1 base from V and 7 bases from J, leaving 13 bases between. CDR3 nucleotides: TGTGCCTGGAGTGCCGGGGATGTGGGGACCCAGTACTTC. Translated: CAWSAGDVGTQYF.

The chain is built from TRBV9 and TRBJ2-1, with D perhaps TRBD2 (6 bases). V lost 0 bases, J lost 0 bases, and 10 bases lay in between. The CDR3 contains 16 residues. Per germline, CDR1 SGDLS and CDR2 YYNGEE. The CDR3 protein is CASSVGERASYNEQFF. In DNA, the CDR3 is TGTGCCAGCAGCGTAGGCGAGCGGGCCTCCTACAATGAGCAGTTCTTC.

This clone was observed a handful of times. The rearrangement joins TRBV28 to TRBJ2-7; 7 positions agree with TRBD2. The CDR3 has 14 amino acids. V dropped 5 bases and J dropped 2; count of bases not matched to a gene: 6. The germline gives CDR1 MDHEN, CDR2 SYDVKM. The CDR3 DNA sequence: TGTGCCAGCAGTAAAGCGGGATTCGCCTACGAGCAGTACTTC. It specifies CASSKAGFAYEQYF.

The sample holds a few counts of this clone. The J gene is TRBJ2-1, the V gene TRBV13; TRBD2 agrees at 7 bases. The CDR3 contains 14 residues. Germline V gene data show CDR1 as PRHDT and CDR2 as FYEKMQ (reference sequence). Unmatched junction bases numbered 10, after V lost 5 bases and J lost 9 bases. This chain's CDR3 is CASSRATSEGEQFF. In DNA, the CDR3 is TGTGCCAGCAGCCGGGCTACTAGCGAGGGTGAGCAGTTCTTC.

The rearrangement uses TRBV10-3 and TRBJ2-3; D is uncertain. CDR1 and CDR2 from the germline V gene are ENHRY and SYGVKD. The CDR3 contains 13 residues. Trimming pared 6 bases from V and 0 bases from J, leaving 7 bases between. DNA of the CDR3: TGTGCCATCAGGGTCACTAGCACAGATACGCAGTATTTT. This encodes CAIRVTSTDTQYF.

This clone was counted a few times. The chain combines TRBV14 with TRBJ1-2; D unresolved. V lost 5 bases and J lost 2, with 9 bases in between. Germline CDR1 is SGHDN and CDR2 is FVKESK. This CDR3 has 13 amino acids. The CDR3 DNA is TGTGCCAGCAGCGAGATAACCAACTATGGCTACACCTTC. Its protein is CASSEITNYGYTF.

V is TRBV2 and J is TRBJ1-1; 7 nucleotides agree with TRBD1. The CDR3 spans 13 residues. The V gene end was trimmed by 9 bases and the J gene end by 0 bases; junction bases not matched to a gene: 4. Germline V gene data show CDR1 as SNHLY and CDR2 as FYNNEI. This CDR3 is CASQGQMNTEAFF. Here the CDR3 DNA reads TGTGCCAGTCAGGGACAGATGAACACTGAAGCTTTCTTT.

The chain joins TRBV6-5 to TRBJ1-6; 9 nucleotides match TRBD1. V lost 2 bases, J lost 10 bases, and 6 bases stayed unmatched. The germline CDR1 and CDR2 sequences are MNHEY and SVGAGI. The CDR3 is 15 amino acids. CDR3 region: CASSYGTGSFSPLHF. The CDR3 DNA reads as TGTGCCAGCAGTTACGGGACAGGGTCGTTCTCACCCCTCCACTTT.